The 25 T cell receptor beta chains presented below share a single source sample, sequenced in a study of T-cell memory formation after mild COVID-19. TCRdb reprocessed the 5' RACE reads via MiXCR and lists one record per CDR3 protein. The sample records roughly 170,000 distinct CDR3 sequences, under 20% being singletons. Source material: PBMCs or a T cell subset sorted from them (not recorded which). Every receptor here comes from a man aged 18 to 35 who had mild COVID-19 (a few samples of this study predate the infection). Cell type and time point are not known.

This rearrangement joins TRBV18 to TRBJ2-7; the D is unclear. Germline CDR1 is KGHSH and CDR2 is LQKENI. The CDR3 length is 11 residues. The V end was cut by 6 bases, the J end by 2 bases, with 5 bases between. CDR3 in amino acids: CASSATYEQYF. In nucleotides, the CDR3 is TGTGCCAGCTCCGCCACCTACGAGCAGTACTTC.

This clonotype was counted many times. The chain links TRBV20-1 to TRBJ1-5; D gene uncertain. The CDR3 consists of 15 residues. Germline values: CDR1 DFQATT, CDR2 SNEGSKA (reference sequence). V was cut by 1 base and J by 0 bases, with 10 bases left in between. CDR3 sequence: CSARGSDYSNQPQHF. The CDR3 nucleotides are TGCAGTGCTAGAGGGAGTGACTATAGCAATCAGCCCCAGCATTTT.

J is TRBJ1-6 and V is TRBV18; D is perhaps TRBD1 (5 bases). The V and J ends lost 2 bases and 8 bases respectively, with 10 bases between them. Per the germline V gene, CDR1 is KGHSH and CDR2 is LQKENI. The CDR3 has 14 residues. The CDR3 nucleotides are TGTGCCAGCTCACCAAATTCGGGGGATTCACCCCTCCACTTT. This translates into CASSPNSGDSPLHF.

The chain uses TRBV7-3 and TRBJ2-5; 8 bases are shared with TRBD1. The J segment lost 7 bases and the V segment lost 4 bases, leaving 8 bases of the junction unmatched. CDR1 and CDR2 (germline): SGHTA, FQGTGA. This CDR3 is built from 14 residues. CDR3 in amino acids: CASSSVGQGATQYF. CDR3 sequence (DNA): TGTGCCAGCAGCTCCGTGGGGCAGGGGGCGACCCAGTACTTC.

This clonotype was counted only a few times. The V and J genes are TRBV25-1 and TRBJ1-5; D gene unclear. The V end was cut by 1 base, the J end by 4 bases, with 5 bases between. CDR3 length: 13 amino acids. The V gene's germline CDR1 is MGHDK and CDR2 SYGVNS. CDR3 DNA sequence: TGTGCCAGCAGTGAATCTAATAATCAGCCCCAGCATTTT. Translating gives CASSESNNQPQHF.

This clonotype appeared a few times. The chain recombines TRBV11-3 with TRBJ2-1; 11 bases fit TRBD2. The CDR3 is 16 residues long. The germline V gene encodes CDR1 SGHNT and CDR2 YENEEA. With 3 bases clipped from V and 6 bases from J, the junction kept 7 bases outside the gene matches. The CDR3 spells CASSFMLAGGPNEQFF. The CDR3 DNA reads TGTGCCAGCAGCTTTATGCTAGCGGGGGGCCCCAATGAGCAGTTCTTC.

This chain links TRBV11-3 with TRBJ1-1; 7 bases map to TRBD1. Trimming at V came to 5 bases and at J to 5 bases, leaving 14 bases not matched to a gene. Germline CDR1 is SGHNT and CDR2 is YENEEA. There are 16 residues in the CDR3. The CDR3 protein is CASSRGDKPGGTEAFF. CDR3 coding DNA: TGTGCCAGCAGCCGGGGGGACAAACCAGGGGGAACTGAAGCTTTCTTT.

The chain joins TRBV20-1 to TRBJ2-1; 8 bases are shared with TRBD2. This CDR3 has 15 amino acids. The germline gives CDR1 DFQATT, CDR2 SNEGSKA (reference sequence). After removal of 3 bases from V and 9 bases from J, the junction contained 13 bases not matched to a gene. CDR3 sequence: CSARDWAGGIGEQFF. The CDR3 bases are TGCAGTGCTAGGGACTGGGCGGGAGGCATTGGTGAGCAGTTCTTC.

The CDR3 reads CASSQDFGVTGWSGELFF. Written as DNA, the CDR3 is TGCGCCAGCAGCCAAGATTTTGGGGTAACAGGATGGTCCGGGGAGCTGTTTTTT. V and J are TRBV4-3 and TRBJ2-2; possibly TRBD1 for D (5 bases). The CDR3 spans 18 residues. Trimming removed 0 bases at V and 6 bases at J, with 20 bases between. Per germline, CDR1 LGHNA and CDR2 YSLEER.

This CDR3 reads CASSRDTDQPQHF. The CDR3 region has the DNA TGTGCCAGCAGTCGGGACACCGATCAGCCCCAGCATTTT. The chain recombines TRBV6-4 with TRBJ1-5; D may be TRBD1 (6 bases). The V and J ends lost 5 bases and 5 bases respectively, with 10 bases between them. The CDR3 has 13 residues. The germline V gene encodes CDR1 MRHNA and CDR2 SNTAGT.

The chain couples TRBV10-3 to TRBJ2-3; unclear D gene. Trimming shortened V by 7 bases and J by 6 bases, and 5 bases separated the two germline ends. CDR1 is ENHRY and CDR2 is SYGVKD in the germline V gene. The CDR3 spans 10 residues. The DNA for the CDR3 is TGTGCCATCAACCCGGATACGCAGTATTTT. Translation gives CAINPDTQYF.

This clonotype has more than one count but fewer than ten. J is TRBJ1-2 and V is TRBV7-8, with D maybe TRBD1 (6 bases). The CDR3 spans 12 residues. V was pared by 6 bases and J by 7 bases, with 12 bases between. Germline V gene data show CDR1 as SGHVS and CDR2 as FQNEAQ. The CDR3 loop is CASSSGVTGYTF. In DNA form, the CDR3 reads TGTGCCAGCAGTTCAGGGGTTACTGGCTACACCTTC.

The chain links TRBV5-1 to TRBJ2-5; possibly TRBD2 for D (6 bases). The V gene's germline CDR1 is SGHRS and CDR2 YFSETQ. V was cut by 2 bases and J by 1 base, with 9 bases left in between. The CDR3 runs 14 residues. CDR3 loop: CASSFGSTQETQYF. In DNA, the CDR3 is TGCGCCAGCAGCTTCGGGAGTACCCAAGAGACCCAGTACTTC. The whole variable domain, remainder taken from reference TRBV5-1 and TRBJ2-5, is KAGVTQTPRYLIKTRGQQVTLSCSPISGHRSVSWYQQTPGQGLQFLFEYFSETQRNKGNFPGRFSGRQFSNSRSEMNVSTLELGDSALYLCASSFGSTQETQYFGPGTRLLVL.

The table lists this clonotype with a few counts. The chain joins TRBV15 to TRBJ1-1; D is perhaps TRBD1 (6 bases). This CDR3 region has 15 residues. V lost 5 bases and J 6 bases, leaving 19 bases between the germline ends. Germline loops: CDR1 LNHNV, CDR2 YYDKDF (reference sequence). DNA for the CDR3: TGTGCCACCAGCCGCCTTGACAGGCAGATCCCTGAAGCTTTCTTT. Translation: CATSRLDRQIPEAFF.

The gene calls are TRBV6-6 and TRBJ1-5; 8 bases fit TRBD1. Germline trimming cut 6 bases from V and 2 bases from J; bases unmatched to any gene: 6. The CDR3 loop spans 15 amino acids. Germline lookup yields CDR1 MNHNY and CDR2 SVGAGI (reference sequence). DNA of the CDR3: TGTGCCAGCAGAGACGCGGGACAGGGCAATCAGCCCCAGCATTTT. Translating it yields CASRDAGQGNQPQHF.

This clonotype was seen a handful of times. The CDR3 nucleotides are TGCGCCAGCAGCCCCGCTCGACCTTACGAGCAGTACTTC. This codes for CASSPARPYEQYF. The genes are TRBV5-1 and TRBJ2-7; D is unclear. In germline, CDR1 is SGHRS, CDR2 YFSETQ. The CDR3 contains 13 residues. Deletions cut 4 bases from V and 4 bases from J, with 12 bases between.

This clonotype was observed a few times. The CDR3 coding sequence is TGTGCCAGCAGCTTCGAGGGATTCGGGGGCAACTATGGCTACACCTTC. This codes for CASSFEGFGGNYGYTF. V gene TRBV7-9 combines with J gene TRBJ1-2; possibly TRBD1 for D (6 bases). This CDR3 region has 16 residues. From germline, CDR1 is SEHNR and CDR2 FQNEAQ (reference sequence). V lost 3 bases to trimming and J lost 2 bases, with 16 bases between them.

This sequence joins TRBV6-5 and TRBJ1-6; possible D gene TRBD1, 6 bases. Germline V CDR1 and CDR2: MNHEY, SVGAGI. The CDR3 contains 16 residues. V was clipped by 0 bases and J by 9 bases, with 15 bases between them. The chain's CDR3 is CASSYSGQTGGSPLHF. CDR3 coding DNA: TGTGCCAGCAGTTACTCGGGACAAACCGGGGGTTCACCCCTCCACTTT.

This clonotype was picked up a small number of times. V and J are TRBV2 and TRBJ2-5; TRBD1 matches 8 bases. CDR3 length: 13 amino acids. Per germline, CDR1 SNHLY and CDR2 FYNNEI. The J segment lost 10 bases and the V segment lost 7 bases, leaving 11 bases of the junction unmatched. The CDR3 region is CASMLGQGGIQYF. The CDR3 nucleotides are TGTGCCAGCATGTTAGGACAGGGCGGAATCCAGTACTTC.

V usage is TRBV12-3 or TRBV12-4 and J usage is TRBJ1-2, with D tentatively TRBD1 (6 bases). V was pared by 5 bases and J by 4 bases, with 14 bases between. The CDR3 covers 14 residues. CDR3 amino acids: CASSPTGSRYGYTF. In DNA form, the CDR3 reads TGTGCCAGCAGTCCCACAGGGTCTCGCTATGGCTACACCTTC.

This clonotype appeared a few times. CDR3: CASSEGGGGLLAKNIQYF. The CDR3 coding sequence is TGTGCCAGCAGCGAGGGAGGTGGGGGACTTTTAGCCAAAAACATTCAGTACTTC. The rearrangement joins TRBV9 to TRBJ2-4; D is possibly TRBD2 (6 bases). Trimming took off 3 bases at V and 0 bases at J, with 19 bases between the two ends. The germline CDR1 and CDR2 sequences are SGDLS and YYNGEE. The CDR3 sequence is 18 residues long.

The chain uses TRBV29-1 and TRBJ2-7; perhaps D is TRBD1 or TRBD2 (5 bases each). V dropped 4 bases and J dropped 2 bases, with 12 bases sitting between them. CDR1 SQVTM and CDR2 ANQGSEA come from the germline V gene. CDR3 length: 13 residues. The CDR3 DNA follows: TGCAGCGTTGCGGGGCGGGTCACCTACGAGCAGTACTTC. It translates to CSVAGRVTYEQYF.

The chain couples TRBV28 to TRBJ2-5, with a weak D call TRBD1 (6 bases). There are 14 residues in the CDR3. The V end was cut by 6 bases, the J end by 3 bases, with 14 bases between. The germline V gene encodes CDR1 MDHEN and CDR2 SYDVKM. CDR3 coding DNA: TGTGCCAGCAGCTACCTCCGGACAGAAGAGACCCAGTACTTC. This sequence encodes CASSYLRTEETQYF. Combining the CDR3 with reference TRBV28 and TRBJ2-5 gives the whole variable domain DVKVTQSSRYLVKRTGEKVFLECVQDMDHENMFWYRQDPGLGLRLIYFSYDVKMKEKGDIPEGYSVSREKKERFSLILESASTNQTSMYLCASSYLRTEETQYFGPGTRLLVL.

This clonotype was counted only a few times. The chain combines TRBV20-1 with TRBJ2-3; D perhaps matches TRBD2 (6 bases). Trimming took 0 bases from V and 0 from J, leaving 13 bases between them. Germline V lookup: CDR1 DFQATT, CDR2 SNEGSKA (reference sequence). The CDR3 has 16 amino acids. The chain's CDR3 is CSARDLVRGSTDTQYF. The CDR3 DNA sequence: TGCAGTGCTAGAGATCTGGTCCGGGGGAGCACAGATACGCAGTATTTT.

This clonotype has ten or more counts. The CDR3, as DNA: TGTGCCAGCAGCTCCTCAGTTAGGGCAGATACGCAGTATTTT. Its translation: CASSSSVRADTQYF. This rearrangement joins TRBV7-2 to TRBJ2-3; no definite D call. This CDR3 spans 14 amino acids. Germline values: CDR1 SGHTA, CDR2 FQGNSA. V lost 4 bases and J 4 bases, leaving 12 bases between the germline ends.